This T cell receptor (beta chain) came from a study of OX40 agonist ivuxolimab in advanced cancers. As for the study more broadly: The costimulatory receptor OX40 (CD134) was targeted by ivuxolimab, a fully human IgG2 agonistic monoclonal antibody. Intravenous ivuxolimab was administered to patients every 2 weeks at six dose levels: 0.01, 0.1, 0.3, 1.5, 3 and 10 mg/kg. The monotherapy dose-escalation portion (N of about 50 patients) of the phase I ivuxolimab trial is reported in the paper. Among the approximately 54 dose-escalation patients, 19 had hepatocellular carcinoma, some 15 melanoma, 9 renal cell carcinoma and 9 head and neck cancer. The point of sequencing TCRbeta in the periphery was to test whether ivuxolimab changed TCR sequence diversity and drove clonal T-cell expansion. Three dose-escalation patients achieved partial responses, one with hepatocellular carcinoma and two with cutaneous melanoma. Patients were allowed to have had prior anti-PD-1, anti-PD-L1 or anti-CTLA-4 therapy, and around two fifths of the dose-escalation patients had been treated with checkpoint inhibitors. In the dose-escalation cohort, approximately 82% of patients were male, and the mean age was approximately 60 years, with a range of 23 to 79. Summary of the overall study and its limitations: After ivuxolimab, expanded clones were on average more numerous among CD8+ T cells than among CD4+ T cells. Antigen specificity was not determined for the clonally expanded peripheral T cells. Low levels of normalized T-cell clonal expansion were also seen in some patients who did not respond. At doses of 0.1 to 3.0 mg/kg, clonal expansion of both CD4+ and CD8+ T cells in blood was seen between baseline and week 6. In partial responders in the 0.1-3.0 mg/kg groups, normalized peripheral clonal expansion was found to be among the lowest, especially among CD8+ T cells.

This clone has a single count. No cognate antigen has been identified for it. Within one base of it there is no much larger clone, and no base qualities were kept. Genomic DNA was extracted from sorted cells for sequencing of the TCRbeta CDR3 region. The immunoSEQ Assay was used for sequencing of TCRbeta CDR3 regions. As stored in TCRdb, this immuneACCESS dataset retains in-frame rearrangements with V and J assigned. A fraction of the clones does not appear; measured against another copy, unresolved V genes explain less than half of the discrepancy, and the remainder lacks a known reason. For this sample there are approximately 80,000 clones; about 91% appear just once. The ten largest account for less than 0.2% of the sample. The germline V gene provides CDR1 MNHGY and CDR2 SVAAGI. The CDR3 numbers 14 residues from cysteine through valine. The CDR3 DNA has 42 bases and is translated from base 1. Here V drops 5 bases and J drops 3 bases, and the junction holds 7 bases not matched to any gene.

The trial excluded patients who had a history of autoimmune disease or were on systemic immunosuppression. Peripheral blood for TCR sequencing was collected from all dose cohorts at baseline, on cycle 4 day 1, and on cycle 7 day 1. Samples were obtained from an open-label, multicenter, first-in-human phase I dose-escalation trial of ivuxolimab. Adults with locally advanced or metastatic melanoma, renal cell, hepatocellular, or head and neck squamous cell carcinoma were enrolled in the trial. Before TCR sequencing, CD4+ T cells and CD8+ T cells from peripheral blood were sorted into separate populations.

The sequenced sample was CD4+ or CD8+ T cells sorted from blood, obtained in a trial of the OX40 agonist ivuxolimab. Recombination joined TRBV6-9 with TRBJ2-7; TRBD1 aligns with 7 central bases. This sequence was found in an adult with an advanced solid tumor such as melanoma, head and neck, liver or kidney cancer. In nucleotides, the sequence is TGTGCCAGCAGTCCTTATACAGGGGTCTACGAGCAGTACGTC. The translation is CASSPYTGVYEQYV.